These T cell receptor beta chains were read from a single sample in a study of T cell responses to AZD1222 COVID-19 vaccine. This table comes from immunoSEQ multiplex PCR, and its TCRdb copy is limited to in-frame clones, with some not included. The sample comprises about 130,000 clones, 80% to 90% of which are singletons, and around a tenth rests with the top ten. The sample was peripheral blood, taken 28 days after the second AZD1222 dose. The receptors stem from an adult who received the AZD1222 COVID-19 vaccine. CDR3s include the opening cysteine and the closing phenylalanine or tryptophan. Each record gives: clone size, J gene, V gene, D gene, CDR3 DNA, CDR3 protein. A D gene is named only where the DNA matches it firmly. The size field is filled for only some rows; it gives once, few, many or a size class.

few | TRBJ2-7 | TRBV30 | TRBD1 | TGTGCCTGGAGTGTAGGGACAGGGCCCTACGAGCAGTACTTC | CAWSVGTGPYEQYF
. | TRBJ2-3 | TRBV6-5 | TRBD2 | TGTGCCAGCAGCCTAGCGGGGGGCACAGATACGCAGTATTTT | CASSLAGGTDTQYF
few | TRBJ1-5 | TRBV29-1 | TRBD1 | TGCAGCGTGGGGACAGGGGAACATCAGCCCCAGCATTTT | CSVGTGEHQPQHF
. | TRBJ1-2 | TRBV13 | . | TGTGCCAGCAGCCCGGGACCAGTCCTCTATGGCTACACCTTC | CASSPGPVLYGYTF
. | TRBJ1-6 | TRBV7-9 | . | TGTGCCAGCAGCCAACAGGGTTTGTCACCCCTCCACTTT | CASSQQGLSPLHF
. | TRBJ2-5 | TRBV2 | . | TGTGCCAGCAGTGTCAGTGACGAGACCCAGTACTTC | CASSVSDETQYF
. | TRBJ2-1 | TRBV7-2 | . | TGTGCCAGCAGCTTAGGTGGAGGCGCCTACAATGAGCAGTTCTTC | CASSLGGGAYNEQFF
once | TRBJ2-3 | TRBV19 | . | TGTGCCAGTAGTATCGAGGGCACAGATACGCAGTATTTT | CASSIEGTDTQYF
. | TRBJ1-2 | TRBV19 | TRBD1 | TGTGCCAGTAGTATCAGACAGGGACTCTATGGCTACACCTTC | CASSIRQGLYGYTF
once | TRBJ2-5 | TRBV5-6 | TRBD1 | TGTGCCAGCAGCTCAGGGACAGCGCAAGAGACCCAGTACTTC | CASSSGTAQETQYF
once | TRBJ2-5 | TRBV7-3 | . | TGTGCCAGCAGCTTAATGGGCCTTGAGGAGACCCAGTACTTC | CASSLMGLEETQYF
. | TRBJ1-2 | TRBV6-6 | . | TGTGCCAGCAGTTTTACAGGAGATGGCTACACCTTC | CASSFTGDGYTF
. | TRBJ1-2 | TRBV4-2 | TRBD1 | TGTGCCAGCATCTCACAGGGGGAGGATGGCTACACCTTC | CASISQGEDGYTF
. | TRBJ1-4 | TRBV5-1 | . | TGCGCCAGCCAACTTTTAGGGGGGGCTAATGAAAAACTGTTTTTT | CASQLLGGANEKLFF
. | TRBJ1-5 | TRBV7-2 | . | TGTGCCAGCGCCGTAGTTAGCAATCAGCCCCAGCATTTT | CASAVVSNQPQHF
. | TRBJ1-4 | TRBV18 | . | TGTGCCAGCTCACCACCGTTCTCGAGTGAAAAACTGTTTTTT | CASSPPFSSEKLFF
. | TRBJ1-3 | TRBV9 | . | TGTGCCAGCAGCGTGAGTTCCGGGACCCTTGGAAACACCATATATTTT | CASSVSSGTLGNTIYF
. | TRBJ1-5 | TRBV27 | . | TGTGCCAGCAGTGGGGGGGGCTACCAGCCCCAGCATTTT | CASSGGGYQPQHF
. | TRBJ1-1 | TRBV10-1 | . | TGCGCCAGCAGCCCCAGGGGTGGCACTGAAGCTTTCTTT | CASSPRGGTEAFF
. | TRBJ1-2 | TRBV16 | TRBD1 | TGTGCCAGCAGCCAATCCGGGACAGGGGCCTATGGCTACACCTTC | CASSQSGTGAYGYTF
. | TRBJ2-7 | TRBV5-1 | TRBD2 | TGCGCCAGCAGCTTGGAGACTAGCGGAACCTACGAGCAGTACTTC | CASSLETSGTYEQYF
. | TRBJ2-1 | TRBV7-9 | . | TGTGCCAGCAGCCCCAGGGGTTCCTACAATGAGCAGTTCTTC | CASSPRGSYNEQFF
. | TRBJ1-4 | TRBV6-6 | . | TGTGCCAGCAGCGGGACTCGTTCTAATGAAAAACTGTTTTTT | CASSGTRSNEKLFF
. | TRBJ1-1 | TRBV7-6 | . | TGTGCCAGCAGCTCCCCTGGAACTGAAGCTTTCTTT | CASSSPGTEAFF
few | TRBJ2-2 | TRBV18 | TRBD1 | TGTGCCAGCTCACCACCGACAGGGGGTAACACCGGGGAGCTGTTTTTT | CASSPPTGGNTGELFF
. | TRBJ2-5 | TRBV5-4 | . | TGTGCCAGCAGCTTGGGCAGCCAAGAGACCCAGTACTTC | CASSLGSQETQYF
once | TRBJ2-3 | TRBV9 | TRBD2 | TGTGCCAGCAGCGTAGCCCTGGGTAGCGGGAGGGCCACAGATACGCAGTATTTT | CASSVALGSGRATDTQYF
. | TRBJ1-1 | TRBV5-1 | . | TGCGCCAGCAGCTTGCAGGGCCAGGGGACTGAAGCTTTCTTT | CASSLQGQGTEAFF
. | TRBJ1-5 | TRBV9 | . | TGTGCCAGCAGCCCGGGACGGAGCAATCAGCCCCAGCATTTT | CASSPGRSNQPQHF
. | TRBJ2-3 | TRBV24-1 | . | TGTGCCACCAGTGATTACGATACGCAGTATTTT | CATSDYDTQYF
few | TRBJ2-1 | TRBV24-1 | . | TGTGCCACCAGCGATGACTTCAACAATGAGCAGTTCTTC | CATSDDFNNEQFF
. | TRBJ2-5 | TRBV4-2 | TRBD2 | TGTGCCAGCAGTCCGGGACTAGCGGGAGGTCTTCTGCTCGAGACCCAGTACTTC | CASSPGLAGGLLLETQYF
. | TRBJ2-1 | TRBV30 | . | TGTGCCTGGAGTTCCTGGACTACTCACAATGAGCAGTTCTTC | CAWSSWTTHNEQFF
. | TRBJ2-6 | TRBV5-1 | . | TGCGCCAGCAGCTCGTCCCTGGGTGGGGCCAACGTCCTGACTTTC | CASSSSLGGANVLTF
. | TRBJ1-1 | TRBV30 | . | TGTGCCTGGACCGCCGGGTCCTACACTGAAGCTTTCTTT | CAWTAGSYTEAFF
. | TRBJ2-1 | TRBV3-1/TRBV3-2 | TRBD2 | TGTGCCACGCGGGGGTGGCGAGACAATGAGCAGTTCTTC | CATRGWRDNEQFF
. | TRBJ2-3 | TRBV2 | . | TGTGCCAGCCAACCACCCTTCACAGATACGCAGTATTTT | CASQPPFTDTQYF
. | TRBJ2-7 | TRBV19 | . | TGTGCCAGTAGTAACGACAGGACCTCCTACGAGCAGTACTTC | CASSNDRTSYEQYF
. | TRBJ1-2 | TRBV30 | . | TGTGCCTGGAGTGAGGGCAGATACTATGGCTACACCTTC | CAWSEGRYYGYTF